This T cell receptor beta chain came from a study of cytomegalovirus exposure and HLA in healthy donors. The trim removed 6 bases at V and 4 bases at J, leaving 19 bases unmatched. Germline-derived CDR1 and CDR2 are MDHEN and SYDVKM. The CDR3 length is 18 residues. Primers for the PCR totalled 60 Vbeta and 13 Jbeta. Clones were read by immunoSEQ multiplex PCR, and TCRdb kept only the in-frame ones, dropping some. Here the sample spans 150,000 to 200,000 clones, 65% to 80% being singletons. The material sequenced was PBMCs. The chain is built from TRBV28 and TRBJ1-2; 8 bases align to TRBD1. The sequence was obtained from a woman in her thirties in good health and CMV-seronegative. DNA for the CDR3: TGTGCCAGCAGCCGACCTTTCTACAGGGGGAGAACCTTCTATGGCTACACCTTC. This sequence encodes CASSRPFYRGRTFYGYTF.